One sample yielded the 24 T cell receptor beta chains listed below, sequenced in a study of Ad26.COV2.S vaccination and SARS-CoV-2 variants. Here immunoSEQ multiplex PCR was the method, and the copy in TCRdb shows in-frame clones only, minus some. Of around 340,000 clones listed, about 88% are singletons. Treatment meaning: 15 to 20 received Ad26.COV2.S at low or high dose, single or two shots; 5 received placebo; per-sample allocation not given. Repertoires come from day 63 after the first vaccine or placebo injection. The sample consisted of peripheral blood, taken in a trial of Ad26.COV2.S vaccine versus placebo. Receptors were obtained from a person between 18 and 60 years old who received the Ad26.COV2.S COVID-19 vaccine or a placebo.

The CDR3 nucleotides are TGTGCCTGGGGCCAGGGGAAGGGGGAGCTGTTTTTT. Protein sequence: CAWGQGKGELFF. The chain combines TRBV30 with TRBJ2-2, with D possibly being TRBD1 (6 bases). V was cut by 5 bases and J by 8 bases, with 12 bases left in between. This CDR3 is 12 amino acids long. Germline loops: CDR1 GTSNPN, CDR2 SVGIG (reference sequence).

This sequence joins TRBV4-1 and TRBJ1-1; D is unresolved. This CDR3 contains 14 residues. Germline CDR1 is MGHRA and CDR2 is YSYEKL. Trimming took off 4 bases at V and 1 base at J, with 10 bases between the two ends. CDR3 region: CASSPHQENTEAFF. The CDR3 bases are TGCGCCAGCAGCCCCCACCAGGAGAACACTGAAGCTTTCTTT.

The rearrangement joins TRBV6-2 or TRBV6-3 to TRBJ1-1; 10 bases agree with TRBD1. The ends lost 5 bases at V and 4 bases at J; junction bases unmatched: 4. Germline loops: CDR1 MNHEY, CDR2 SVGEGT. The CDR3 contains 14 residues. The CDR3 sequence: CASSRQGARTEAFF. The CDR3 bases are TGTGCCAGCAGTAGACAGGGGGCGCGCACTGAAGCTTTCTTT.

The rearrangement uses TRBV11-2 and TRBJ2-3; D might be TRBD2 (7 bases). This CDR3 region has 15 residues. Germline-derived CDR1 and CDR2 are SGHAT and FQNNGV. With 8 bases removed from V and 2 bases from J, the gap between germline ends came to 17 bases. CDR3 sequence (DNA): TGTGCCAGCGGAATGGGGGGGGCTTTCACAGATACGCAGTATTTT. Translating gives CASGMGGAFTDTQYF.

There are a few counts of this clone. V and J are TRBV5-4 and TRBJ1-2, with a tentative D call TRBD1 (5 bases). Trimming removed 0 bases at V and 5 bases at J, with 17 bases between. The CDR3 is made up of 16 amino acids. Looked up from germline, CDR1 is SGHNT and CDR2 is YYREEE (reference sequence). CDR3 in amino acids: CASSLALTRQRYGYTF. The CDR3 DNA sequence: TGTGCCAGCAGCTTGGCCCTAACGAGACAGCGATATGGCTACACCTTC.

CDR3 DNA: TGCGCCAGCAGCTTGGAAAGGGGGCGCACCGGGGAGCTGTTTTTT. Amino acids: CASSLERGRTGELFF. J is TRBJ2-2 and V is TRBV5-1; 7 bases map to TRBD1. Germline V gene lookup returns CDR1 SGHRS and CDR2 YFSETQ. J gave up 4 bases and V 0 bases, and 3 bases lay outside the gene matches. This CDR3 comprises 15 residues.

The gene calls are TRBV25-1 and TRBJ2-5, with 7 positions matching TRBD2. The junction had 9 bases not matched to a gene; V was cut back by 3 bases and J by 5 bases. This CDR3 has 15 residues. Per germline, CDR1 MGHDK and CDR2 SYGVNS. CDR3 sequence reads: CASSDTKAGTETQYF. For the CDR3, the DNA is TGTGCCAGCAGTGACACCAAAGCGGGGACGGAGACCCAGTACTTC.

This clone appeared a single time. The gene calls are TRBV6-5 and TRBJ1-6; 7 bases are shared with TRBD1. V was clipped by 4 bases and J by 5 bases; unmatched bases: 5. CDR3 length: 15 residues. The germline gives CDR1 MNHEY, CDR2 SVGAGI. Here the CDR3 DNA reads TGTGCCAGCAGTTTCCGGGACAGAGATAATTCACCCCTCCACTTT. Translation: CASSFRDRDNSPLHF.

This clone has just a few counts. The chain has TRBV6-1 and TRBJ2-5; TRBD2 agrees at 9 bases. Losses at the gene ends were 2 bases for V and 4 bases for J; bases not matched to a gene: 5. Germline V CDR1 and CDR2: MNHNS, SASEGT. This CDR3 spans 15 amino acids. The CDR3 DNA reads as TGTGCCAGCAGTGAAATAGCGGGAGAGGTAGAGACCCAGTACTTC. It encodes CASSEIAGEVETQYF.

The V and J genes are TRBV29-1 and TRBJ2-6; a weak D match, TRBD1 (6 bases). Trimming stripped 3 bases from V and 3 bases from J, with 9 bases between. The germline gives CDR1 SQVTM, CDR2 ANQGSEA. There are 14 residues in the CDR3. CDR3 in DNA: TGCAGCGTTGAGACAGGACTTGGGGCCAACGTCCTGACTTTC. Protein sequence: CSVETGLGANVLTF.

This chain uses TRBV6-5 with TRBJ1-2; possible D gene TRBD1, 6 bases. The CDR3 is 14 amino acids. Germline V CDR1 and CDR2: MNHEY, SVGAGI. Trimming shortened V by 5 bases and J by 8 bases, and 18 bases separated the two germline ends. CDR3: CASSTVTGLEGYTF. In nucleotides, the CDR3 is TGTGCCAGCAGTACAGTAACAGGGTTAGAGGGCTACACCTTC.

The chain carries TRBV3-1 (or the pseudogene TRBV3-2) and TRBJ2-7, with 10 bases matching TRBD1. The CDR3 loop spans 15 amino acids. Germline loops: CDR1 LGHDT, CDR2 YNNKEL (reference sequence). The junction had 7 bases not matched to a gene; V was cut back by 2 bases and J by 6 bases. CDR3: CASSQMDRGLSEQYF. The CDR3 DNA reads as TGTGCCAGCAGCCAAATGGACAGGGGGTTGAGCGAGCAGTACTTC.

The chain uses TRBV28 and TRBJ1-2; D is unclear. Germline CDR1 and CDR2: MDHEN and SYDVKM. This CDR3 has 13 residues. V lost 7 bases, J lost 3 bases, and 12 bases lay in between. CDR3 residues: CASTKGTDYGYTF. The CDR3 DNA is TGTGCCAGCACCAAGGGAACGGACTATGGCTACACCTTC.

The gene calls are TRBV24-1 and TRBJ2-2; no reliable D call. Trimming stripped 1 base from V and 4 bases from J, with 3 bases between. There are 13 residues in the CDR3. Germline V gene sequence: CDR1 KGHDR, CDR2 SFDVKD. The CDR3 sequence is CATSDFPTGELFF. CDR3 bases: TGTGCCACCAGTGATTTCCCCACCGGGGAGCTGTTTTTT.

A single count supports this clone. The chain joins TRBV5-1 to TRBJ1-3; 10 bases match TRBD1. The V gene's germline CDR1 is SGHRS and CDR2 YFSETQ. V lost 4 bases to trimming and J lost 2 bases; unmatched junction nucleotides: 3. CDR3 length: 15 residues. The chain's CDR3 is CASSRGQGPGNTIYF. The CDR3 DNA reads as TGCGCCAGCAGCAGGGGACAGGGGCCTGGAAACACCATATATTTT.

The chain has TRBV5-4 and TRBJ2-1, with TRBD1 identical over 8 bases. This CDR3 has 13 amino acids. Germline assignment: CDR1 SGHNT and CDR2 YYREEE (reference sequence). With 7 bases clipped from V and 3 bases from J, the junction kept 3 bases outside the gene matches. The CDR3 reads CASGQGSYNEQFF. The CDR3 nucleotides read TGTGCCAGCGGACAGGGAAGCTACAATGAGCAGTTCTTC.

Here the CDR3 reads CASSLRRGDTYEQYF. For the CDR3, the DNA is TGTGCCAGCAGCCTCCGGCGAGGGGACACCTACGAGCAGTACTTC. The rearrangement uses TRBV11-1 and TRBJ2-7, with D maybe TRBD1 (6 bases). This CDR3 has 15 residues. V gave up 5 bases and J gave up 2 bases, with 16 bases separating them. Germline CDR1 reads SGHAT; CDR2 reads FQDESV (reference sequence).

The J gene is TRBJ2-3, the V gene TRBV5-1; D ambiguous. The CDR3 sequence is 14 residues long. V lost 6 bases to trimming and J lost 2 bases, with 13 bases between them. The germline gives CDR1 SGHRS, CDR2 YFSETQ. The CDR3 here is CASKVRDFTDTQYF. In nucleotides, the CDR3 is TGCGCCAGCAAAGTCCGAGATTTCACAGATACGCAGTATTTT.

The rearrangement uses TRBV24-1 and TRBJ1-2; D unclear. Trimming took 4 bases from V and 2 from J, leaving 7 bases between them. This CDR3 contains 13 residues. CDR1 is KGHDR, CDR2 SFDVKD, per germline. Here the CDR3 reads CATSEGRNYGYTF. The CDR3 bases are TGTGCCACCAGTGAAGGCAGAAACTATGGCTACACCTTC.

This sequence joins TRBV7-8 and TRBJ2-7; the D is unclear. Germline loops: CDR1 SGHVS, CDR2 FQNEAQ. The CDR3 runs to 12 residues. V dropped 2 bases and J dropped 1 base, with 3 bases sitting between them. CDR3 in amino acids: CASSLRSYEQYF. Written as DNA, the CDR3 is TGTGCCAGCAGCTTAAGGTCCTACGAGCAGTACTTC.

This clone was recorded once. J is TRBJ1-1 and V is TRBV9; unclear D gene. V lost 3 bases and J 8 bases, leaving 14 bases between the germline ends. From germline, CDR1 is SGDLS and CDR2 YYNGEE. The CDR3 loop spans 13 amino acids. The CDR3 DNA reads as TGTGCCAGCAGCGGGCAGGATTTAGGAGAAGCTTTCTTT. Translating it yields CASSGQDLGEAFF.

The chain recombines TRBV5-4 with TRBJ2-2; D gene uncertain. The CDR3 covers 15 residues. In germline, CDR1 is SGHNT, CDR2 YYREEE (reference sequence). V was trimmed by 5 bases and J by 2 bases, leaving 13 bases between them. The CDR3: CASSLVTANTGELFF. The CDR3 DNA is TGTGCCAGCAGTCTGGTAACAGCCAACACCGGGGAGCTGTTTTTT.

The V gene is TRBV5-1, the J gene TRBJ2-2; tentative D call: TRBD2 (6 bases). The V end lost 2 bases, the J end lost 1 base, and 12 bases lay between the germline ends. Germline loops: CDR1 SGHRS, CDR2 YFSETQ. The CDR3 has 16 amino acids. CDR3 amino acids: CASSFSGTLNTGELFF. Here the CDR3 DNA reads TGCGCCAGCAGCTTCTCCGGGACTCTGAACACCGGGGAGCTGTTTTTT.

The chain recombines TRBV3-1 (or the pseudogene TRBV3-2) with TRBJ1-2, with a tentative D call TRBD1 (6 bases). CDR3 length: 16 residues. Trimming cost V 1 base and J 4 bases, with 16 bases left between them. Germline CDR1 LGHDT, CDR2 YNNKEL (reference sequence). In nucleotides, the CDR3 is TGTGCCAGCAGCCAAGGAGCAGGGGCCACGCTCTATGGCTACACCTTC. It yields the protein CASSQGAGATLYGYTF.